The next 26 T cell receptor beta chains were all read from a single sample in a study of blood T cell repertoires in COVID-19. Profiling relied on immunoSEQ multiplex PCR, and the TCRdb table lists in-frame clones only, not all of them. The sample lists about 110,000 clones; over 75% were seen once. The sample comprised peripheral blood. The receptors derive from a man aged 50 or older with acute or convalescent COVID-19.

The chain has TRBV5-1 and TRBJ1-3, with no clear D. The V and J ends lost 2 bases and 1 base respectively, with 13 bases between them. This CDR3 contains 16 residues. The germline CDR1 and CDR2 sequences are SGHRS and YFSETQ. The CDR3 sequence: CASSLSPGASGNTIYF. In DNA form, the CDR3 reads TGCGCCAGCAGCTTATCTCCGGGAGCATCTGGAAACACCATATATTTT.

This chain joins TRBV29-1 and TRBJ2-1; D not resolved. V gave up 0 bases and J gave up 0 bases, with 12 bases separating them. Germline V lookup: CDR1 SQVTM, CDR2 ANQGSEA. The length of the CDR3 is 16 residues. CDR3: CSVEDHQVSSYNEQFF. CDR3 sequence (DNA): TGCAGCGTTGAAGATCACCAGGTGAGCTCCTACAATGAGCAGTTCTTC.

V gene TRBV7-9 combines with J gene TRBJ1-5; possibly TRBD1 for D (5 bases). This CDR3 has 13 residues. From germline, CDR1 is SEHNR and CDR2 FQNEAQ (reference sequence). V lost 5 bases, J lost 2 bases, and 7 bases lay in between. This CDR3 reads CASSPQGNQPQHF. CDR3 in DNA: TGTGCCAGCAGCCCACAGGGCAATCAGCCCCAGCATTTT.

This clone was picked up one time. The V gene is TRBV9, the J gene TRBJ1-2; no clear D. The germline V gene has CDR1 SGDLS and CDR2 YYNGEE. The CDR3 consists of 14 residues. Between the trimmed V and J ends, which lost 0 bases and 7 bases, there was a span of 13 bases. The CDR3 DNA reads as TGTGCCAGCAGCGTAGAGTCGGTGACTAGTGGCTACACCTTC. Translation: CASSVESVTSGYTF. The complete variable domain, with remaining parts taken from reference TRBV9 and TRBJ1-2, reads DSGVTQTPKHLITATGQRVTLRCSPRSGDLSVYWYQQSLDQGLQFLIQYYNGEERAKGNILERFSAQQFPDLHSELNLSSLELGDSALYFCASSVESVTSGYTFGSGTRLTVV.

CDR3 DNA sequence: TGTGCCACCAGCAGAGAAAGGGACATAAGGAACACTGAAGCTTTCTTT. Translated, it gives CATSRERDIRNTEAFF. The chain links TRBV15 to TRBJ1-1; perhaps TRBD1 as D (6 bases). In germline, CDR1 is LNHNV, CDR2 YYDKDF (reference sequence). The CDR3 sequence is 16 residues long. The V end lost 0 bases, the J end lost 1 base, and 12 bases lay between the germline ends.

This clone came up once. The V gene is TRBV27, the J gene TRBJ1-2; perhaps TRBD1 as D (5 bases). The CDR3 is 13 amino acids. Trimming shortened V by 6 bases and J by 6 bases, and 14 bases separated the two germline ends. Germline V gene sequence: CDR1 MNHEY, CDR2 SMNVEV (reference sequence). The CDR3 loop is CASRMGLGDGYTF. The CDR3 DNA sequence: TGTGCCAGCAGGATGGGACTGGGGGATGGCTACACCTTC.

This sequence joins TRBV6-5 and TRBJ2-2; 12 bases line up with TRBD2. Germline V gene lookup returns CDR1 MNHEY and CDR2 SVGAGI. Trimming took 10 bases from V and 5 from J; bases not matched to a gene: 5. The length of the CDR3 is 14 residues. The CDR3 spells CATRLAGGTGELFF. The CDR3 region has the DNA TGTGCCACCCGGCTAGCGGGGGGGACCGGGGAGCTGTTTTTT.

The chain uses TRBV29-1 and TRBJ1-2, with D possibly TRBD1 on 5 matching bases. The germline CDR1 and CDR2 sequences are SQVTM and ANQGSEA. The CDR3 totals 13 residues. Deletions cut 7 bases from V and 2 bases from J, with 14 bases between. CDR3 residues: CSGRGESNYGYTF. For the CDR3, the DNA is TGCAGCGGTCGGGGGGAGTCCAACTATGGCTACACCTTC.

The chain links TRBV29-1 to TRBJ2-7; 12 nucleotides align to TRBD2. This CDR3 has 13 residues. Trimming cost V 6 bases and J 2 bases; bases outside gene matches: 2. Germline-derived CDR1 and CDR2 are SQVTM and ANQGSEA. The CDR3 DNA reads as TGCAGCGTCCGGACTAGCGGGGCCTACGAGCAGTACTTC. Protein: CSVRTSGAYEQYF.

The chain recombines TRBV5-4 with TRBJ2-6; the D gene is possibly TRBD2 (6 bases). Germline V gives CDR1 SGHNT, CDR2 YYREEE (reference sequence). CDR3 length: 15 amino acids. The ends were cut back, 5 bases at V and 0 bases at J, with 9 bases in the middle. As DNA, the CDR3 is TGTGCCAGCAGGGGGGGTCACTCTGGGGCCAACGTCCTGACTTTC. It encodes CASRGGHSGANVLTF.

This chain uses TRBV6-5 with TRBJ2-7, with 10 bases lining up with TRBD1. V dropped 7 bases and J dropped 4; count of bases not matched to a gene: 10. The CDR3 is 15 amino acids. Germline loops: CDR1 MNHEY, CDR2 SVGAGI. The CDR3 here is CASTRAPGQGYEQYF. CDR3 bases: TGTGCCAGCACCAGGGCCCCGGGACAGGGGTACGAGCAGTACTTC.

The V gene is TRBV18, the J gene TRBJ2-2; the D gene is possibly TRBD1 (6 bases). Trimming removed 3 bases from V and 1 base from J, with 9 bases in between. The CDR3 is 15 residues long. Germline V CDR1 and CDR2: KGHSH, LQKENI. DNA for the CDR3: TGTGCCAGCTCACCGAGGACAGAGAACACCGGGGAGCTGTTTTTT. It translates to CASSPRTENTGELFF.

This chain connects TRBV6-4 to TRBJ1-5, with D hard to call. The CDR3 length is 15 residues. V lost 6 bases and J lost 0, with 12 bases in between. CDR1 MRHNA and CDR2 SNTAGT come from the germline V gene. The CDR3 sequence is CASRPGPYSNQPQHF. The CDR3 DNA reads TGTGCCAGCAGGCCTGGTCCCTATAGCAATCAGCCCCAGCATTTT.

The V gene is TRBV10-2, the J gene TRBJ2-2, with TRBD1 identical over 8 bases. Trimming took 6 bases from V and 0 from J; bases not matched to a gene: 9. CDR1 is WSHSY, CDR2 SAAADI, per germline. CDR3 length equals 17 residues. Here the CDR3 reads CASSRDGQGPNTGELFF. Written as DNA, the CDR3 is TGCGCCAGCAGCCGAGATGGACAGGGACCGAACACCGGGGAGCTGTTTTTT.

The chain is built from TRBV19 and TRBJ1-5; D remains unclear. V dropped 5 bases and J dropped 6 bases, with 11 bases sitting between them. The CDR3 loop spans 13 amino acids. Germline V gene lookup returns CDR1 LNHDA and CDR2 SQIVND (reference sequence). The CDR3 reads CASSLGGLQPQHF. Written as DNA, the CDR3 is TGTGCCAGTAGTCTCGGAGGGCTTCAGCCCCAGCATTTT.

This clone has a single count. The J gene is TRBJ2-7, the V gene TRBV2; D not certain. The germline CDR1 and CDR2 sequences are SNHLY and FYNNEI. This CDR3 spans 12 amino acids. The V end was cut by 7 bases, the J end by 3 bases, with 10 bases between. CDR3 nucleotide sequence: TGTGCCAGCAAGAGAGACTTCTACGAGCAGTACTTC. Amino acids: CASKRDFYEQYF.

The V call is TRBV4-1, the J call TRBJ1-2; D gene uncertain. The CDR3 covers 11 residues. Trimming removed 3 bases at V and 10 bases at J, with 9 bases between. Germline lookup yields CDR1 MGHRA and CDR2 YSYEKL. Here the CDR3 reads CASSQGGFYTF. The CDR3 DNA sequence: TGCGCCAGCAGCCAGGGCGGGTTCTACACCTTC.

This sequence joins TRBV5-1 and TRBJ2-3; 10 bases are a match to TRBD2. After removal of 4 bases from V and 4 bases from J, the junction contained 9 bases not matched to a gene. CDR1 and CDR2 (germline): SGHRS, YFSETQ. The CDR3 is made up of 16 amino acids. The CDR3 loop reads CASSRVSSGGPDTQYF. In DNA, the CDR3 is TGCGCCAGCAGCAGGGTATCTAGCGGGGGACCAGATACGCAGTATTTT.

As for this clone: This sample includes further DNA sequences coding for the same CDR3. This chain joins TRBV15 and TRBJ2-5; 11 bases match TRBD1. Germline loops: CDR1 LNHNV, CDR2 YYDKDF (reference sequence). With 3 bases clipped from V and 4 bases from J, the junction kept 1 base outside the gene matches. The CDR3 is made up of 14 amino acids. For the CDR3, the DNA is TGTGCCACCAGCAGGGGGACAGGGGGAGAGACCCAGTACTTC. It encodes CATSRGTGGETQYF.

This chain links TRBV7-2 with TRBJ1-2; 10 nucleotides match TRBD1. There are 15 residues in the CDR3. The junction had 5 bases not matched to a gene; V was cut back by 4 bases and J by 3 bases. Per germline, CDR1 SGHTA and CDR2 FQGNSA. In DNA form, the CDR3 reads TGTGCCAGCAGCTGGGGACAGGGGATATACTATGGCTACACCTTC. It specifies CASSWGQGIYYGYTF.

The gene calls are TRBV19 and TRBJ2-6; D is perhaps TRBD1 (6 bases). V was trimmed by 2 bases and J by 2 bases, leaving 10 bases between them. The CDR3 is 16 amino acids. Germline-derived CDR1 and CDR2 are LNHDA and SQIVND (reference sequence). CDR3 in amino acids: CASSINREAGANVLTF. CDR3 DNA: TGTGCCAGTAGTATAAACAGGGAAGCTGGGGCCAACGTCCTGACTTTC.

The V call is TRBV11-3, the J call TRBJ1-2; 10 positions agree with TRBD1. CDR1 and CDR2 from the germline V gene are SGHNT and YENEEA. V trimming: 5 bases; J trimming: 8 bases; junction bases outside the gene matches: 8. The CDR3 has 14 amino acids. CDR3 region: CASSHSGQGGGYTF. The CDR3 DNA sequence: TGTGCCAGCAGCCACTCCGGACAGGGGGGCGGCTACACCTTC.

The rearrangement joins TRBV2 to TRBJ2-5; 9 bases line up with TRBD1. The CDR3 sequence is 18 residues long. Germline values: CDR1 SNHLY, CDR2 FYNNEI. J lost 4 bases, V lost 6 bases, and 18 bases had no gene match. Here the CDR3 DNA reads TGTGCCAGCAGAAGGAGGACTACAGGGGGCACTTTTGTAGAGACCCAGTACTTC. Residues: CASRRRTTGGTFVETQYF.

CDR3 protein: CAIGGTGGGRAFF. The CDR3 DNA reads TGTGCCATCGGGGGGACAGGGGGCGGGCGAGCTTTCTTT. The V call is TRBV10-3, the J call TRBJ1-1, with 12 bases identical to TRBD1. CDR1 and CDR2 (germline): ENHRY, SYGVKD. This CDR3 spans 13 amino acids. The ends lost 8 bases at V and 10 bases at J; junction bases unmatched: 8.

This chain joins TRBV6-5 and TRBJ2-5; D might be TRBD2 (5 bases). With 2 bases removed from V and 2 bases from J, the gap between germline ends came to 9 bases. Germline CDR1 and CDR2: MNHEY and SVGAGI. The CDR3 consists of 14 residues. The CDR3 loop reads CASSYLWTQETQYF. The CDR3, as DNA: TGTGCCAGCAGTTACCTCTGGACTCAAGAGACCCAGTACTTC.

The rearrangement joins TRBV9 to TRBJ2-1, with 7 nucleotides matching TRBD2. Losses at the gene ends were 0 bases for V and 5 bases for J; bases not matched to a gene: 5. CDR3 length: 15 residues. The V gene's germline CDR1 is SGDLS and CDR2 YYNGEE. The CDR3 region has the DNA TGTGCCAGCAGCGTAGCGGGAGGAGTAAACAATGAGCAGTTCTTC. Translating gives CASSVAGGVNNEQFF.